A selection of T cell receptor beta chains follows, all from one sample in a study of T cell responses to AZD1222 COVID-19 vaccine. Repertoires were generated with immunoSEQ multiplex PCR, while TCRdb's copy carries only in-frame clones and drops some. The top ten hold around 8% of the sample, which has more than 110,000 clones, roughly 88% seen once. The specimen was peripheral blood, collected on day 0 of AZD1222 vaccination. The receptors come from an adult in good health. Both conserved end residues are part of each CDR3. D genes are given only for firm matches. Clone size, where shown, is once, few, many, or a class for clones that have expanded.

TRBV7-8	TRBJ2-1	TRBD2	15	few	CASSWRTSGGNEQFF	TGTGCCAGCAGCTGGAGGACTAGCGGGGGCAATGAGCAGTTCTTC
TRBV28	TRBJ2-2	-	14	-	CASSANLNTGELFF	TGTGCCAGCAGTGCAAATCTAAACACCGGGGAGCTGTTTTTT
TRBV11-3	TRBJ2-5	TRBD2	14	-	CASSPGGDQETQYF	TGTGCCAGCAGTCCGGGGGGGGACCAAGAGACCCAGTACTTC
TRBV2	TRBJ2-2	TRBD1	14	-	CASKDRVGTGELFF	TGTGCCAGCAAGGACAGGGTCGGGACCGGGGAGCTGTTTTTT
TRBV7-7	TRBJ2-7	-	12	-	CASSLAANEQYF	TGTGCTAGCAGCTTAGCGGCGAATGAGCAGTACTTC
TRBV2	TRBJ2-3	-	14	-	CASSELSTFTTQYF	TGTGCCAGCAGTGAATTGTCTACTTTTACTACGCAGTATTTT
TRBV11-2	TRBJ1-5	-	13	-	CASSLVVDQPQHF	TGTGCCAGCAGCTTAGTAGTGGATCAGCCCCAGCATTTT
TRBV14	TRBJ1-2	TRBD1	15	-	CASRRLGQIGNGYTF	TGTGCCAGCCGACGATTGGGACAGATCGGGAATGGCTACACCTTC
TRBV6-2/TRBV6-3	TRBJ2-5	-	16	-	CASSYPTTTGEETQYF	TGTGCCAGCAGTTACCCCACGACTACCGGAGAAGAGACCCAGTACTTC
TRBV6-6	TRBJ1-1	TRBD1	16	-	CASSYDRGLDYTEAFF	TGTGCCAGCAGCTACGACAGGGGGCTGGACTACACTGAAGCTTTCTTT
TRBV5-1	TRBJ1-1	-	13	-	CASTFQGGAEAFF	TGCGCCAGCACCTTCCAGGGTGGCGCTGAAGCTTTCTTT
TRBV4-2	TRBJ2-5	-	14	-	CASSQDEGDGTQYF	TGTGCCAGCAGCCAAGATGAGGGGGATGGGACCCAGTACTTC
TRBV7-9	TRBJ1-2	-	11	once	CATGGSGGYTF	TGTGCCACCGGCGGCTCTGGGGGCTACACCTTC
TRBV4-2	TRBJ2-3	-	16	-	CASSQDQGGGTDTQYF	TGTGCCAGCAGCCAAGATCAGGGCGGGGGCACAGATACGCAGTATTTT
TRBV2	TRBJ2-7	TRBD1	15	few	CASSIGTGGRDEQYF	TGTGCCAGCAGCATCGGGACAGGGGGTCGGGACGAGCAGTACTTC
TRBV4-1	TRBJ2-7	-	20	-	CASSLKSETSYRVGAYEQYF	TGCGCCAGCAGCCTCAAGTCCGAGACTAGCTACAGGGTGGGTGCCTACGAGCAGTACTTC
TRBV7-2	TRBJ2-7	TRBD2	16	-	CASSFLSGSLSYEQYF	TGTGCCAGCAGCTTCCTTAGCGGGAGTCTCTCCTACGAGCAGTACTTC
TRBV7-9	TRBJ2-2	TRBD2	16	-	CASSPLGGTSTGELFF	TGTGCCAGCAGCCCCCTGGGGGGGACGTCGACCGGGGAGCTGTTTTTT
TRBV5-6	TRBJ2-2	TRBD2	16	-	CASSLREGLNTGELFF	TGTGCCAGCAGCCTCAGGGAGGGTCTGAACACCGGGGAGCTGTTTTTT
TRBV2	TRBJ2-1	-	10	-	CAGGANEQFF	TGTGCCGGAGGGGCCAATGAGCAGTTCTTC
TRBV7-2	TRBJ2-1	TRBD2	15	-	CASSLGGGGYNEQFF	TGTGCCAGCAGCTTAGGCGGGGGAGGTTACAATGAGCAGTTCTTC
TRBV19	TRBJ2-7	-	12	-	CASSGDSYEQYF	TGTGCCAGTAGTGGGGACTCCTACGAGCAGTACTTC
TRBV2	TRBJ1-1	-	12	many	CATQGSHTEAFF	TGTGCCACCCAGGGCAGTCACACTGAAGCTTTCTTT
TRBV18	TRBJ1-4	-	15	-	CASSFQGALNEKLFF	TGTGCCAGCTCATTCCAAGGGGCCTTAAATGAAAAACTGTTTTTT
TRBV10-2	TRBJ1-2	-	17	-	CASSENLVSRASYGYTF	TGCGCCAGCAGTGAGAACCTGGTCTCCAGGGCTAGCTATGGCTACACCTTC
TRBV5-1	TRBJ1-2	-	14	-	CASSLAGIDYGYTF	TGCGCCAGCAGCTTGGCAGGGATTGACTATGGCTACACCTTC
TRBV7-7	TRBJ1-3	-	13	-	CASSKGTGNTIYF	TGTGCCAGCAGCAAGGGGACAGGAAACACCATATATTTT
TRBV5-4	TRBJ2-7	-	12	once	CASSFEAYEQYF	TGTGCCAGCAGCTTTGAGGCCTACGAGCAGTACTTC
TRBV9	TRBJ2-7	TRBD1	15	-	CASSRSGQEKNEQYF	TGTGCCAGCAGCCGTTCGGGACAGGAGAAAAACGAGCAGTACTTC
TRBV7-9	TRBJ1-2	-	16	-	CASSSLGTSASYGYTF	TGTGCCAGCAGCTCCCTGGGGACATCGGCAAGCTATGGCTACACCTTC
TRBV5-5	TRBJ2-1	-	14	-	CASSPGDFYNEQFF	TGTGCCAGCAGCCCCGGGGACTTTTACAATGAGCAGTTCTTC
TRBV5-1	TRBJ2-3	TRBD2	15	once	CASSLGSGGPDTQYF	TGCGCCAGCAGCTTGGGTAGCGGGGGTCCAGATACGCAGTATTTT
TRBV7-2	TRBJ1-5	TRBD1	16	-	CASSARQGTLNQPQHF	TGTGCCAGCAGCGCCCGACAGGGCACCTTGAATCAGCCCCAGCATTTT
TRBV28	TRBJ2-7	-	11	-	CASSFGYEQYF	TGTGCCAGCAGTTTCGGGTACGAGCAGTACTTC
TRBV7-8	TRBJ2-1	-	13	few	CASSPSSYNEQFF	TGTGCCTCCTCTCCGAGCTCCTACAATGAGCAGTTCTTC
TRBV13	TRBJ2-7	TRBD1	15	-	CASRGKRQGSYEQYF	TGTGCCAGCAGAGGCAAGAGACAGGGGTCCTACGAGCAGTACTTC
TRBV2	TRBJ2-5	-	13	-	CASSLEGEQTQYF	TGTGCCAGCAGCCTAGAGGGGGAACAGACCCAGTACTTC
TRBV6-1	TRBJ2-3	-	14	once	CASSEALLLDTQYF	TGTGCCAGCAGTGAAGCCTTACTTTTAGATACGCAGTATTTT
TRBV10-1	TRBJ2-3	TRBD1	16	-	CASSESIGGEGDTQYF	TGCGCCAGCAGTGAGTCAATAGGGGGCGAAGGGGATACGCAGTATTTT
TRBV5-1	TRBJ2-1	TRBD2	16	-	CASSFDSGTSGGWKFF	TGCGCCAGCAGCTTCGATTCAGGGACTAGCGGGGGGTGGAAGTTCTTC
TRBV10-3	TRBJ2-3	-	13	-	CAIQQGNTDTQYF	TGTGCCATCCAGCAGGGGAACACAGATACGCAGTATTTT
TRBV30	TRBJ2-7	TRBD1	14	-	CAWSEGRGYGEQYF	TGTGCCTGGAGTGAGGGCAGGGGGTATGGCGAGCAGTACTTC
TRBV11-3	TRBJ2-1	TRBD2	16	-	CASSLGGSGRGNEQFF	TGTGCCAGCAGCTTAGGTGGTAGCGGGAGGGGGAATGAGCAGTTCTTC
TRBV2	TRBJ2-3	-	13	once	CASSLAGADTQYF	TGTGCCAGCAGTTTAGCCGGCGCAGATACGCAGTATTTT
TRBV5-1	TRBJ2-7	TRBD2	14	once	CATSPLGGRYEQYF	TGCGCCACCTCCCCCCTGGGAGGGAGGTACGAGCAGTACTTC
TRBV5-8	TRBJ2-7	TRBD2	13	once	CASRAGAHLEQYF	TGTGCCAGCCGAGCGGGGGCGCATCTCGAGCAGTACTTC
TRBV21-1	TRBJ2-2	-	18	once	CASSTSKLAGVGTGELFF	TGTGCCAGCAGCACGTCTAAACTAGCGGGAGTTGGTACCGGGGAGCTGTTTTTT
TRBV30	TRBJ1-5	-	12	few	CAWSTLDQPQHF	TGTGCCTGGAGTACCCTCGATCAGCCCCAGCATTTT
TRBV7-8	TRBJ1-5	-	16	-	CASSPSGGGASQPQHF	TGTGCCAGCAGCCCCTCTGGGGGGGGCGCGAGTCAGCCCCAGCATTTT
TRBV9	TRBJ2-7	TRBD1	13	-	CASGDRAGYEQYF	TGTGCCAGCGGAGACAGGGCGGGCTACGAGCAGTACTTC
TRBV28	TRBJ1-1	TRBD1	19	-	CASSMRLWGRGQGPPEAFF	TGTGCCAGCAGTATGCGTTTGTGGGGCCGGGGACAGGGGCCCCCTGAAGCTTTCTTT
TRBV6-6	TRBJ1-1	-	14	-	CASSYSGTDTEAFF	TGTGCCAGCAGTTACTCTGGGACGGACACTGAAGCTTTCTTT